This T cell receptor beta chain was recorded in a study of T cells in Graves' hyperthyroidism and ophthalmopathy (dated by TCRdb to about 2019). Background on the whole study: Peripheral blood was collected at initial diagnosis, before any treatment. The 95 to 100 discovery patients were randomly divided into training and test sets at a 7:3 ratio. The study also compared thyroid tissue and blood T-cell repertoires from about six Graves' hyperthyroidism patients. According to the paper, TCR Vbeta CDR3 sequencing was carried out on over 130 peripheral blood samples, which came from some 41 ophthalmopathy, around 74 hyperthyroidism and approximately 17 progressor patients. Once sampling was done, hyperthyroidism patients were given methimazole at a starting dose of 30 mg daily, whereas ophthalmopathy patients were given high-dose intravenous methylprednisolone. An independent validation cohort of under 20 hyperthyroidism patients and some 15 patients who later progressed to ophthalmopathy tested prospective prediction of ophthalmopathy. TCR V-J signatures able to tell the groups apart were searched for in a discovery cohort of 90 to 100 patients, of whom under 45 had Graves' ophthalmopathy and more than 55 had stable Graves' hyperthyroidism.

Amplification of TCR beta CDR3 regions was carried out from RNA transcripts. A first-round RT-PCR of the TCR CDR3 used the HTBI primer set with the Qiagen OneStep RT-PCR kit. A second multiplex PCR round built the libraries, followed by size selection and purification. Sequencing of the libraries was done on an Illumina HiSeq2000 using paired-end 100 bp reads. The published analysis was carried out like this. SOAPnuke was used to process the raw data, throwing out any read that contained adapters or uncalled bases, had a mean Phred below 15, or lacked an exact constant-primer or identifier match. High-quality paired reads were merged with COPE v1.2.5, and unique nucleotide sequences were defined as clonotypes. Clonotypes were aligned to IMGT TRBV, TRBD and TRBJ reference segments using MiTCR v1.1. The analysis included only V-J combinations with a frequency above 0.0001, which together covered roughly 99% of the repertoires. A TCS score was defined as the ratio between F50 (clonal expansion) and ExV (chaos), using BLOSUM62-based TCRdist between CDR3 peptides within each V-J. Welch's t-statistics and random forest reduced around 510 V-J features to roughly 13, which were used in a naive Bayes classifier (R e1071). The public reads were run again by TCRdb, first through fastp at Q25 and then through MiXCR, and only productive beta chains were kept. Every CDR3 protein is listed once, alongside the most common genes and DNA of its rows. The V and J calls were determined by TCRdb, not by the authors. The table for this sample lists 600,000 to 750,000 distinct CDR3 sequences; roughly a sixth of them were counted only once. Around a sixth of the sample is taken by the ten largest.

Inclusive of the bounding cysteine and phenylalanine, the CDR3 is 17 residues long. Only the CDR3 DNA is retained, 51 bases long and in frame from the first base. V is clipped by 3 bases and J by 1 base, and the sequence between their germline boundaries is 17 bases long. This clonotype occurred a few times. Its specific antigen is unknown. Base-call qualities are not available, and no considerably larger clone is one nucleotide away. Stable Graves' hyperthyroidism was defined as the absence of progression to ophthalmopathy over 18 months of follow-up. Hyperthyroidism patients were newly diagnosed, had a disease duration of under 2 months, and were aged 18 to 65 years. Patients with uncontrolled infections, other autoimmune diseases, pregnancy or lactation were excluded. Diagnoses relied on clinical symptoms, serum thyroxine and TRAb, thyroid ultrasound and orbital computed tomography. PBMCs were separated from roughly 10 ml of fresh peripheral blood using Ficoll-Paque density gradient centrifugation. Total RNA was extracted with Trizol reagent, and quality was checked on an Agilent 2100 Bioanalyzer.

General findings and caveats noted by the study authors: Blood samples also contained most of the expanded thyroid clonotypes (frequency above 0.001), which suggests that blood repertoires may reflect thyroid immune responses. No statistical method was used to fix the sample size in advance, and group allocation was not hidden from the investigators. In validation, progression to ophthalmopathy was predicted by the model with 70% to 71% sensitivity and roughly 76% specificity, a median of 6.5 months before onset. In cross-validation, a model built on a 13 V-J signature told ophthalmopathy apart from stable hyperthyroidism with approximately 91% sensitivity and around 81% specificity, and in testing the same model reached 80%/75%.

This TCR was sampled from a middle-aged man with Graves' hyperthyroidism. Recombination joined TRBV12-3 or TRBV12-4 with TRBJ2-3; the D gene is perhaps TRBD2, on 5 matching bases. The specimen was blood. The nucleotide sequence is TGTGCCAGCAGTTTCCGGACTTCCATAAAGGGCACAGATACGCAGTATTTT. Its translation is CASSFRTSIKGTDTQYF.